These 17 T cell receptor beta chains came from one sample sequenced in a study of prognosis after radiotherapy for stage I lung cancer. Starting from genomic DNA, TCR beta CDR3 was amplified through two-round multiplex PCR. Primers specific to each TRBV and TRBJ gene drove first-round PCR. TCRdb re-derived calls from the multiplex PCR reads in MiXCR, one entry per CDR3 protein. The sample includes fewer than 20,000 distinct CDR3 sequences, 44% of them seen just once. Sequencing used PBMCs, obtained before or after stereotactic body radiation therapy (not recorded which). Receptors originate from a donor of 50 years or more with non-small cell lung cancer.

This clonotype was seen many times. This rearrangement joins TRBV30 to TRBJ2-7, with 9 bases that match TRBD2. CDR1 GTSNPN and CDR2 SVGIG come from the germline V gene (reference sequence). Losses at the gene ends were 2 bases for V and 5 bases for J; bases not matched to a gene: 7. This CDR3 is 14 amino acids long. The CDR3 reads CAWSPTAGGHEQYF. The CDR3 bases are TGTGCCTGGAGTCCCACAGCGGGAGGCCACGAGCAGTACTTC.

The chain links TRBV20-1 to TRBJ1-2; D not certain. The CDR3 has 13 amino acids. Trimming cost V 3 bases and J 2 bases, with 10 bases left between them. The germline V gene has CDR1 DFQATT and CDR2 SNEGSKA (reference sequence). CDR3 in DNA: TGCAGTGCTAGTCAAAACGGAAACTATGGCTACACCTTC. This sequence encodes CSASQNGNYGYTF.

With respect to this clonotype: The junction and the germline gene differ at one end; a read error may be behind it. V and J are TRBV24-1 and TRBJ1-2; unclear D gene. The CDR3 has 14 residues. Germline V CDR1 and CDR2: KGHDR, SFDVKD. CDR3 region: CATSGKSSSYGYTF. The CDR3 DNA reads TGTGCCACCAGTGGGAAGTCCTCTAGCTATGGCTACACGTTC.

The table lists this clonotype with many counts. The chain recombines TRBV29-1 with TRBJ1-2, with unresolved D. The germline CDR1 and CDR2 sequences are SQVTM and ANQGSEA. The V gene lost 6 bases and the J gene lost 0 bases, with 14 bases spanning the gap. CDR3 size: 14 residues. The chain's CDR3 is CSVSDGQTNYGYTF. CDR3 DNA: TGCAGCGTGTCGGACGGTCAGACTAACTATGGCTACACCTTC.

To note about this clonotype: A read error is the likely source, as a far larger clone sits one nucleotide away. This chain uses TRBV6-2 or TRBV6-3 with TRBJ1-1, with a possible D match to TRBD1 (5 bases). Germline V gene lookup returns CDR1 MNHEY and CDR2 SVGEGT. The CDR3 is made up of 15 amino acids. V lost 2 bases, J lost 3 bases, and 13 bases lay in between. Here the CDR3 reads CASSYRQGRYTEAFF. The CDR3 nucleotides read TGTGCCAGCAGTTACCGCCAGGGACGGTACACTGAAGCTTTCTTT.

The chain uses TRBV6-1 and TRBJ2-7; D unresolved. The germline V gene has CDR1 MNHNS and CDR2 SASEGT. The CDR3 totals 12 residues. V was cut by 0 bases and J by 9 bases, with 9 bases left in between. In nucleotides, the CDR3 is TGTGCCAGCAGTGAAGCGGGAACGGGGCAGTACTTC. Amino acids: CASSEAGTGQYF.

V is TRBV12-3 or TRBV12-4 and J is TRBJ1-5, with D tentatively TRBD1 (6 bases). CDR3 length: 14 residues. Trimming removed 6 bases from V and 7 bases from J, with 16 bases in between. The CDR3 DNA is TGTGCCAGCAGCTCCATCAGGGGCGGCCAGCCCCAGCATTTT. Translating gives CASSSIRGGQPQHF.

In the case of this clonotype: This may be a read error, as it is one base from a much larger clone. This chain connects TRBV3-1 to TRBJ2-7; D is ambiguous. Trimming took 1 base from V and 0 from J, leaving 10 bases between them. There are 15 residues in the CDR3. CDR1 LGHDT and CDR2 YNNKEL come from the germline V gene (reference sequence). The CDR3 DNA sequence: TGTGCCAGCAGCCAAGCGTTGAGCCTCTCCTACGAGCAGTACTTC. Translated, it gives CASSQALSLSYEQYF.

This clonotype was seen many times. The CDR3 DNA reads as TGCGCCAGCACGCTCGATGGGGGGCGGTCACCCCTCCACTTT. Its translation: CASTLDGGRSPLHF. The chain combines TRBV5-1 with TRBJ1-6; perhaps TRBD1 as D (6 bases). The CDR3 spans 14 residues. From germline, CDR1 is SGHRS and CDR2 YFSETQ. Trimming took 6 bases from V and 10 from J, leaving 17 bases between them.

Note on this clonotype: The junction and the germline gene differ at one end; a read error may be behind it. The chain combines TRBV6-1 with TRBJ2-2; D may correspond to TRBD1 or TRBD2 (5 bases each). The CDR3 length is 16 residues. The V gene's germline CDR1 is MNHNS and CDR2 SASEGT. DNA for the CDR3: TGTGCCAGCAGTGCCCTAGGGGAGTTTAGCACCGTGGAGCTGTTTTTT. Translation: CASSALGEFSTVELFF.

This clonotype was seen ten or more times. The chain couples TRBV7-9 to TRBJ2-2, with a tentative D call TRBD1 (5 bases). V lost 1 base, J lost 4 bases, and 7 bases lay in between. Germline V gene lookup returns CDR1 SEHNR and CDR2 FQNEAQ (reference sequence). This CDR3 is built from 14 residues. Here the CDR3 DNA reads TGTGCCAGCAGCTTAGATCAGGGCACCGGGGAGCTGTTTTTT. Protein: CASSLDQGTGELFF.

On this clonotype: It differs at one base from a far larger clone, so likely a read error. This chain joins TRBV28 and TRBJ2-7, with unresolved D. Germline V gives CDR1 MDHEN, CDR2 SYDVKM. The V end lost 4 bases, the J end lost 4 bases, and 17 bases lay between the germline ends. The CDR3 runs to 15 residues. CDR3 sequence: CASSSRHGVVYEQYF. The CDR3 bases are TGTGCCAGCAGTTCCAGGCATGGGGTCGTGTACGAGCAGTACTTC.

Details on this clonotype: A read error is the likely source, as a far larger clone sits one nucleotide away. V is TRBV6-8 and J is TRBJ2-2; maybe TRBD1 (6 bases). The CDR3 runs 14 residues. The germline CDR1 and CDR2 sequences are MNHGY and SAAAGT. V lost 2 bases, J lost 5 bases, and 9 bases lay in between. CDR3 protein: CASSYEGVTGELFF. CDR3 nucleotides: TGTGCCAGCAGTTACGAGGGGGTTACCGGGGAGCTGTTTTTT.

This clonotype has at least ten counts. V is TRBV7-9 and J is TRBJ2-3, with 8 bases aligning to TRBD2. The V gene's germline CDR1 is SEHNR and CDR2 FQNEAQ (reference sequence). V lost 4 bases to trimming and J lost 9 bases; unmatched junction nucleotides: 6. The CDR3 is made up of 13 amino acids. This CDR3 reads CASSSGLGDTQYF. The CDR3 DNA reads as TGTGCCAGCAGCTCGGGACTAGGTGACACGCAGTATTTT.

At least ten counts were recorded for this clonotype. The chain carries TRBV7-2 and TRBJ1-6; D uncertain. CDR3 length equals 14 residues. CDR1 and CDR2 (germline): SGHTA, FQGNSA. Trimming pared 5 bases from V and 6 bases from J, leaving 11 bases between. Here the CDR3 reads CASSRVAFNSPLHF. Here the CDR3 DNA reads TGTGCCAGCAGCCGGGTCGCTTTTAATTCACCCCTCCACTTT.

The sample holds many counts of this clonotype. This rearrangement joins TRBV20-1 to TRBJ2-7, with TRBD1 as a possible D gene (5 bases). The CDR3 is 14 residues long. From germline, CDR1 is DFQATT and CDR2 SNEGSKA (reference sequence). V was cut by 3 bases and J by 5 bases, with 17 bases left in between. CDR3 sequence: CSASPLGIGDEQYF. The CDR3 nucleotides are TGCAGTGCTAGTCCTCTTGGGATAGGGGACGAGCAGTACTTC.

This clonotype was recorded at least ten times. CDR3 sequence: CASRYRFTDTQYF. The CDR3 DNA follows: TGTGCCAGCAGGTACAGGTTTACAGATACGCAGTATTTT. The genes are TRBV28 and TRBJ2-3, with D possibly TRBD1 on 5 matching bases. The V end was cut by 6 bases, the J end by 3 bases, with 10 bases between. CDR1 MDHEN and CDR2 SYDVKM come from the germline V gene. The CDR3 contains 13 residues.